This T cell receptor (beta chain) was sequenced during a study of shared clonotypes between healthy human individuals. The CDR3 consists of 14 residues. The germline V gene has CDR1 SNHLY and CDR2 FYNNEI. Trimming pared 2 bases from V and 5 bases from J, leaving 10 bases between. Libraries were prepared by immunoSEQ multiplex PCR; TCRdb keeps only in-frame clonotypes and omits some of them. Of approximately 2.5 million clones listed, 85% to 95% are singletons. The source is a man between 18 and 35 years old in good health. The material sequenced was naive CD4+ T cells sorted from blood. Specified subset: CD45RA+ positively selected. The V call is TRBV2, the J call TRBJ1-5, with D perhaps TRBD1 (6 bases). As DNA, the CDR3 is TGTGCCAGCAGTGAAAGGGGGAAGGATCAGCCCCAGCATTTT. This encodes CASSERGKDQPQHF.